Listed below are T cell receptor beta chains from one sample, sequenced in a study of blood T cell repertoires in COVID-19. Profiling relied on immunoSEQ multiplex PCR, and the TCRdb table lists in-frame clones only, not all of them. The table has about 83,000 clones, about 86% seen once. The sequenced sample was peripheral blood. Receptors originate from a woman aged 80 or over in a cohort sampled during active or convalescent COVID-19. Both conserved end residues are part of each CDR3. Fields, in order: CDR3 protein, CDR3 DNA, D gene, V gene, J gene, clone size. The D gene is left open where the match is weak. Clone sizes are given selectively: once, few, many, or a class where the clone is expanded.

CASSLNPQGPAHEQFF,TGTGCCAGCAGCTTAAATCCACAGGGGCCCGCCCATGAGCAGTTCTTC,TRBD1,TRBV7-9,TRBJ2-1,-
CASSRLAATKNIQYF,TGTGCCAGCAGTCGACTAGCGGCGACCAAAAACATTCAGTACTTC,TRBD2,TRBV6-5,TRBJ2-4,-
CASSSGTGYSSPLHF,TGTGCCAGCAGTTCCGGGACAGGGTATAGTTCACCCCTCCACTTT,TRBD1,TRBV27,TRBJ1-6,-
CASSPGQNVSPLHF,TGTGCCAGCAGCCCGGGACAGAACGTTTCACCCCTCCACTTT,TRBD1,TRBV6-5,TRBJ1-6,-
CASSPGGSISNTEAFF,TGTGCCAGCAGCCCCGGGGGATCGATATCGAACACTGAAGCTTTCTTT,-,TRBV7-9,TRBJ1-1,-
CASSRGGGQGMVSNQPQHF,TGTGCCAGCAGTCGTGGCGGGGGACAGGGGATGGTTAGCAATCAGCCCCAGCATTTT,TRBD1,TRBV6-6,TRBJ1-5,-
CASSYSLNTEAFF,TGTGCCAGCAGTTACTCCTTGAACACTGAAGCTTTCTTT,-,TRBV6-6,TRBJ1-1,few
CASSLGASGRRTGELFF,TGCGCCAGCAGCCTCGGGGCTAGCGGGAGGCGGACCGGGGAGCTGTTTTTT,TRBD2,TRBV4-1,TRBJ2-2,-
CASSSVGGARTEAFF,TGTGCCAGCAGCTCGGTCGGGGGGGCGCGTACTGAAGCTTTCTTT,-,TRBV11-3,TRBJ1-1,-
CASSSDRAEKLFF,TGTGCCAGCAGTTCGGACAGAGCTGAAAAACTGTTTTTT,-,TRBV2,TRBJ1-4,-
CASSKGTSGSPSYEQYF,TGTGCCAGCAGCAAAGGAACTAGCGGGTCTCCATCCTACGAGCAGTACTTC,-,TRBV21-1,TRBJ2-7,few
CASSQGGFATNEKLFF,TGTGCCAGCAGCCAAGGAGGTTTTGCAACTAATGAAAAACTGTTTTTT,-,TRBV16,TRBJ1-4,-
CASSQRRDTGSYEQYF,TGCGCCAGCAGCCAACGGAGGGATACAGGCTCCTACGAGCAGTACTTC,-,TRBV4-1,TRBJ2-7,-
CASSPTRTAVGGLFF,TGTGCCAGCAGCCCAACCCGGACCGCGGTCGGGGGACTGTTTTTT,-,TRBV3-1/TRBV3-2,TRBJ1-4,few
CASSLQGGAYQETQYF,TGTGCCAGCAGCCTCCAAGGGGGAGCCTACCAAGAGACCCAGTACTTC,-,TRBV11-3,TRBJ2-5,-
CASSPTYRVTDTQYF,TGTGCCAGCAGTCCGACCTACAGGGTCACAGATACGCAGTATTTT,-,TRBV7-2,TRBJ2-3,-
CSVGGTGPWTEAFF,TGCAGCGTGGGTGGTACAGGGCCATGGACTGAAGCTTTCTTT,-,TRBV29-1,TRBJ1-1,-
CASRRDRGSRNSPLHF,TGTGCCAGCAGACGGGACAGGGGTTCACGGAATTCACCCCTCCACTTT,TRBD1,TRBV2,TRBJ1-6,-
CASSSSYTGRDEQFF,TGCGCCAGCAGCTCCTCCTATACAGGGCGAGATGAGCAGTTCTTC,-,TRBV5-1,TRBJ2-1,-
CASTQTGPNSPLHF,TGTGCCAGCACCCAGACAGGGCCGAATTCACCCCTCCACTTT,TRBD1,TRBV6-5,TRBJ1-6,few
CASSLAELAETQYF,TGTGCCAGCAGCTTGGCCGAACTAGCGGAGACCCAGTACTTC,TRBD2,TRBV5-8,TRBJ2-5,-
CASSQDRAGGYFF,TGTGCCAGCAGCCAAGATCGGGCAGGGGGGTATTTTTTC,TRBD1,TRBV3-1/TRBV3-2,TRBJ1-2,-
CASSLVGQGIHIQYF,TGTGCCAGCAGCTTGGTAGGGCAGGGTATACACATTCAGTACTTC,-,TRBV5-6,TRBJ2-4,once
CASSYSGGRADTQYF,TGTGCCAGCAGTTACTCGGGAGGGAGGGCAGATACGCAGTATTTT,TRBD2,TRBV6-2/TRBV6-3,TRBJ2-3,-
CASSQSQAATNEKLFF,TGTGCCAGCAGCCAATCTCAGGCTGCAACTAATGAAAAACTGTTTTTT,-,TRBV4-2,TRBJ1-4,-
CASSELGDSLEQYF,TGTGCCAGCAGTGAATTGGGGGACTCCCTGGAGCAGTACTTC,-,TRBV6-1,TRBJ2-7,-
CASSSRTSGRVKETQYF,TGTGCCAGCAGCTCCCGGACTAGCGGGAGGGTTAAAGAGACCCAGTACTTC,TRBD2,TRBV5-4,TRBJ2-5,-
CASRELGQGGTTNEKLFF,TGTGCCAGCAGAGAACTGGGGCAGGGTGGAACAACTAATGAAAAACTGTTTTTT,-,TRBV27,TRBJ1-4,-
CAGAWGQGETEAFF,TGTGCCGGAGCATGGGGACAGGGAGAAACTGAAGCTTTCTTT,TRBD1,TRBV2,TRBJ1-1,-
CASQGDPVTTGELFF,TGCGCCAGCCAGGGGGACCCCGTGACCACCGGGGAGCTGTTTTTT,TRBD1,TRBV5-1,TRBJ2-2,once
CSGSGGYGYTF,TGCAGCGGATCAGGGGGCTATGGCTACACCTTC,TRBD1,TRBV29-1,TRBJ1-2,-
CASSLPGTGTFSGNTIYF,TGTGCCAGCAGTCTCCCCGGGACAGGAACCTTCTCTGGAAACACCATATATTTT,TRBD1,TRBV6-6,TRBJ1-3,-
CASSETGLNEKLFF,TGTGCCAGCAGTGAGACAGGGCTGAACGAAAAACTGTTTTTT,TRBD1,TRBV2,TRBJ1-4,-
CASSLPSVATIHEQFF,TGTGCCAGCTCTCTCCCCAGCGTCGCCACAATTCATGAGCAGTTCTTC,-,TRBV28,TRBJ2-1,-
CASSLAGKELFF,TGCGCCAGCAGCTTGGCGGGGAAGGAGCTGTTTTTT,-,TRBV5-1,TRBJ2-2,-
CASSLWPSGTSTDTQYF,TGTGCCAGCAGCTTATGGCCTAGCGGGACTAGCACAGATACGCAGTATTTT,TRBD2,TRBV7-3,TRBJ2-3,-
CAISPDRDLYGYTF,TGTGCCATCAGTCCCGACAGGGACCTCTATGGCTACACCTTC,TRBD1,TRBV10-3,TRBJ1-2,few
CAISGGGTHTGELFF,TGTGCCATCAGTGGGGGCGGGACCCACACCGGGGAGCTGTTTTTT,-,TRBV10-3,TRBJ2-2,-
CAISEPGPGYTF,TGTGCCATCAGTGAGCCAGGGCCCGGCTACACCTTC,-,TRBV10-3,TRBJ1-2,once
CASGLGTSGIETQYF,TGTGCTAGTGGTTTGGGGACTAGCGGGATAGAGACCCAGTACTTC,TRBD2,TRBV12-5,TRBJ2-5,-
CASSLMGELQFF,TGTGCCAGCAGCTTAATGGGAGAGTTGCAGTTCTTC,-,TRBV7-3,TRBJ2-1,few